The T cell receptor (beta chain) under discussion was sequenced for a study of T cells in Graves' hyperthyroidism and ophthalmopathy. Across the whole study: Peripheral blood was collected at initial diagnosis, before any treatment.

An approximately 10 ml volume of fresh peripheral blood provided the PBMCs. RNA transcripts provided the source from which TCR beta CDR3 regions were amplified. The study used the HTBI primer set for a first-round RT-PCR of the TCR CDR3. TCRdb analysed the multiplex PCR reads with MiXCR anew, one entry per CDR3 protein. Of about 350,000 distinct CDR3 sequences listed, about 15% are singletons. Whole-study results and caveats: Model predictions of ophthalmopathy came a median around 7.1 months before onset.

Trimming took 2 bases from V and 2 from J, leaving 10 bases between them. The CDR3 consists of 15 residues. CDR1 and CDR2 (germline): MNHEY, SVGAGI. There are a few counts of this clonotype. What it binds is not known. Sequencing used blood. V is TRBV6-5 and J is TRBJ1-3, with D maybe TRBD1 (5 bases). This clonotype originated in a woman aged 30 to 39 with Graves' hyperthyroidism. CDR3 nucleotide sequence: TGTGCCAGCAGTTACGGTCCGGGGGCTGGAAACACCATATATTTT. Protein sequence: CASSYGPGAGNTIYF.